This passage covers 24 T cell receptor beta chains from one sample sequenced in a study of T cell changes during pregnancy in multiple sclerosis. Repertoires were generated with immunoSEQ multiplex PCR, while TCRdb's copy carries only in-frame clones and drops some. The sample yields approximately 30,000 clones, about 91% seen once. The sample consisted of CD4+ T cells from peripheral blood mononuclear cells, taken in the second trimester of pregnancy. All receptors come from a female donor with multiple sclerosis, enrolled in a pregnancy study.

The genes are TRBV7-9 and TRBJ2-1; TRBD1 is a possible D gene (5 bases). The V and J ends lost 3 bases and 14 bases respectively, with 17 bases between them. This CDR3 comprises 13 residues. Germline lookup yields CDR1 SEHNR and CDR2 FQNEAQ (reference sequence). Here the CDR3 DNA reads TGTGCCAGCAGCTTTATGGGGCCTGGCCCCAAGTTCTTC. This codes for CASSFMGPGPKFF.

This rearrangement joins TRBV7-3 to TRBJ1-1; perhaps TRBD1 as D (6 bases). Looked up from germline, CDR1 is SGHTA and CDR2 is FQGTGA. The CDR3 totals 17 residues. Trimming cost V 2 bases and J 7 bases, with 23 bases left between them. DNA for the CDR3: TGTGCCAGCAGCTTATGGGGGGGGGCCTCCTCCCCGGGTGAAGCTTTCTTT. The encoded protein is CASSLWGGASSPGEAFF.

This chain uses TRBV18 with TRBJ1-1; D ambiguous. This CDR3 region has 14 residues. The germline V gene encodes CDR1 KGHSH and CDR2 LQKENI. The V gene lost 4 bases and the J gene lost 0 bases, with 9 bases spanning the gap. CDR3 nucleotides: TGTGCCAGCTCACGAGGTCGGATGAACACTGAAGCTTTCTTT. This translates into CASSRGRMNTEAFF.

This chain uses TRBV5-1 with TRBJ2-7; tentative D call: TRBD1 (7 bases). Trimming took off 2 bases at V and 4 bases at J, with 22 bases between the two ends. The germline V gene has CDR1 SGHRS and CDR2 YFSETQ. The CDR3 sequence is 17 residues long. CDR3 sequence (DNA): TGCGCCAGCAGCTTTAGGCGGGACAGCCTCGTAATTTACGAGCAGTACTTC. Its protein product is CASSFRRDSLVIYEQYF.

The chain recombines TRBV9 with TRBJ2-3, with 9 positions matching TRBD2. The CDR3 length is 18 residues. The ends lost 0 bases at V and 4 bases at J; junction bases unmatched: 12. Germline V CDR1 and CDR2: SGDLS, YYNGEE. The CDR3: CASSVAGWGSGGADTQYF. The DNA for the CDR3 is TGTGCCAGCAGCGTAGCGGGATGGGGTAGCGGGGGCGCAGATACGCAGTATTTT.

J is TRBJ2-5 and V is TRBV12-5, with D possibly being TRBD2 (5 bases). V was trimmed by 0 bases and J by 5 bases, leaving 13 bases between them. CDR3 length: 15 amino acids. Germline values: CDR1 LGHNT, CDR2 FRNRAP. The DNA of the CDR3 is TGTGCTAGTGGTTTGGTACGGACTCCGGGGGAGACCCAGTACTTC. It translates to CASGLVRTPGETQYF.

CDR3 coding DNA: TGTGCCAGCAGTTTATCCCTGTCGGGAGTCAGCGAGCAGTTCTTC. Protein product: CASSLSLSGVSEQFF. The V and J genes are TRBV28 and TRBJ2-1; D is possibly TRBD2 (6 bases). V was shortened by 1 base and J by 10 bases, with 17 bases between the two germline ends. Per germline, CDR1 MDHEN and CDR2 SYDVKM. The CDR3 spans 15 residues.

The count of this clone is one. The chain links TRBV6-5 to TRBJ1-2; 7 bases agree with TRBD1. V was pared by 7 bases and J by 3 bases, with 8 bases of the junction left unmatched. This CDR3 comprises 14 residues. Germline CDR1 MNHEY, CDR2 SVGAGI. As DNA, the CDR3 is TGTGCCAGCACCGGACGACAGGGTTACTATGGCTACACCTTC. This sequence encodes CASTGRQGYYGYTF.

The chain uses TRBV6-5 and TRBJ2-7; the match to TRBD1 covers 7 bases. CDR1 and CDR2 from the germline V gene are MNHEY and SVGAGI. This CDR3 has 12 residues. Trimming at V came to 9 bases and at J to 9 bases, leaving 11 bases not matched to a gene. The CDR3 region is CASGTRGSSQYF. The CDR3 bases are TGTGCCAGTGGTACCAGGGGGTCGTCGCAGTACTTC.

This chain joins TRBV6-5 and TRBJ2-2; the D gene is possibly TRBD1 (5 bases). This CDR3 has 15 residues. Germline-derived CDR1 and CDR2 are MNHEY and SVGAGI. The V gene lost 6 bases and the J gene lost 3 bases, with 14 bases spanning the gap. CDR3 residues: CASRIRTTDTGELFF. DNA for the CDR3: TGTGCCAGCAGGATCAGGACAACCGACACCGGGGAGCTGTTTTTT.

This chain joins TRBV6-4 and TRBJ2-3; D uncertain. The germline V and J ends were trimmed by 5 bases and 5 bases, with 11 bases remaining between them. Germline CDR1 and CDR2: MRHNA and SNTAGT. This CDR3 spans 13 amino acids. CDR3 amino acids: CASSPLTGDTQYF. CDR3 DNA: TGTGCCAGCAGTCCCCTGACTGGAGATACGCAGTATTTT.

In its sample, this clone was seen once. This chain connects TRBV18 to TRBJ2-5; no clear D gene. Germline CDR1 is KGHSH and CDR2 is LQKENI. V was shortened by 0 bases and J by 2 bases, with 4 bases between the two germline ends. The CDR3 runs 13 residues. This CDR3 is CASSPPGQETQYF. The CDR3, as DNA: TGTGCCAGCTCACCACCCGGGCAAGAGACCCAGTACTTC.

In its sample, this clone was seen once. V gene TRBV7-2 combines with J gene TRBJ2-2; tentative D call: TRBD2 (6 bases). Germline V lookup: CDR1 SGHTA, CDR2 FQGNSA. The CDR3 has 15 residues. V lost 0 bases, J lost 6 bases, and 11 bases lay in between. The CDR3 DNA follows: TGTGCCAGCAGCTTAGCGGGTGGGGGGTCCGGGGAGCTGTTTTTT. Translating gives CASSLAGGGSGELFF.

V and J are TRBV23-1 and TRBJ1-1; D not resolved. TRBV23-1 is designated an ORF whose function remains uncertain. V was pared by 2 bases and J by 1 base, with 5 bases between. The CDR3 runs 13 residues. In nucleotides, the CDR3 is TGCGCCAGCAGTCAACCCCAGAACACTGAAGCTTTCTTT. This gives the protein CASSQPQNTEAFF.

This chain uses TRBV7-2 with TRBJ1-2; 10 bases align to TRBD1. This CDR3 has 18 residues. Germline V gene sequence: CDR1 SGHTA, CDR2 FQGNSA. The V gene end was trimmed by 1 base and the J gene end by 0 bases; junction bases not matched to a gene: 8. CDR3 in DNA: TGTGCCAGCAGCTTAGATGGGGGACAGGGGATGACTAACTATGGCTACACCTTC. This translates into CASSLDGGQGMTNYGYTF.

The chain recombines TRBV5-1 with TRBJ2-1; 8 nucleotides agree with TRBD2. The junction had 5 bases not matched to a gene; V was cut back by 6 bases and J by 0 bases. The CDR3 runs to 15 residues. Per the germline V gene, CDR1 is SGHRS and CDR2 is YFSETQ. The CDR3 region has the DNA TGCGCCAGCACCGGCGGGGGGTCCTCCTACAATGAGCAGTTCTTC. Translated: CASTGGGSSYNEQFF.

This chain connects TRBV5-1 to TRBJ1-1; D is uncertain. CDR3 length: 14 amino acids. From germline, CDR1 is SGHRS and CDR2 YFSETQ. Trimming stripped 1 base from V and 4 bases from J, with 11 bases between. The CDR3 bases are TGCGCCAGCAGCTTGAAGATTGCAGGCACTGAAGCTTTCTTT. This encodes CASSLKIAGTEAFF.

V is TRBV18 and J is TRBJ1-4; 9 bases are a match to TRBD1. Per the germline V gene, CDR1 is KGHSH and CDR2 is LQKENI. V was pared by 3 bases and J by 5 bases, with 1 base of the junction left unmatched. The CDR3 has 14 amino acids. In DNA, the CDR3 is TGTGCCAGCTCACCCGGGACAGGGAATGAAAAACTGTTTTTT. It yields the protein CASSPGTGNEKLFF.

The chain links TRBV5-4 to TRBJ2-7, with 10 bases aligning to TRBD1. V gave up 5 bases and J gave up 4 bases; unmatched junction bases: 6. This CDR3 spans 14 amino acids. Germline V gene data show CDR1 as SGHNT and CDR2 as YYREEE (reference sequence). CDR3: CASRASGQGYEQYF. In nucleotides, the CDR3 is TGTGCCAGCAGAGCATCGGGACAGGGGTACGAGCAGTACTTC.

The genes are TRBV5-6 and TRBJ1-1; D is unclear. The CDR3 has 12 residues. Trimming stripped 1 base from V and 7 bases from J, with 8 bases between. Germline V lookup: CDR1 SGHDT, CDR2 YYEEEE. CDR3 sequence (DNA): TGTGCCAGCAGCTTGAGAGCGAGTGAAGCTTTCTTT. Residues: CASSLRASEAFF. The whole variable domain, filled in from reference TRBV5-6 and TRBJ1-1, reads DAGVTQSPTHLIKTRGQQVTLRCSPKSGHDTVSWYQQALGQGPQFIFQYYEEEERQRGNFPDRFSGHQFPNYSSELNVNALLLGDSALYLCASSLRASEAFFGQGTRLTVV.

The CDR3 DNA reads TGTGCCAGCAGTTTAGCCGGGACAGGGGTAAGGGGCTTGAACTACACCTTC. Amino acids: CASSLAGTGVRGLNYTF. The chain uses TRBV28 and TRBJ1-2, with 10 bases identical to TRBD1. This CDR3 is 17 amino acids long. Germline V gene sequence: CDR1 MDHEN, CDR2 SYDVKM. The ends lost 2 bases at V and 10 bases at J; junction bases unmatched: 16.

J is TRBJ2-7 and V is TRBV7-2, with 7 bases identical to TRBD1. Trimming at V came to 3 bases and at J to 7 bases, leaving 9 bases not matched to a gene. The CDR3 length is 14 residues. Germline values: CDR1 SGHTA, CDR2 FQGNSA. The CDR3 region has the DNA TGTGCCAGCAGCTTGGGACAGTTCAGTGGTGAGCAGTACTTC. This encodes CASSLGQFSGEQYF.

V is TRBV5-1 and J is TRBJ2-2; 10 bases are shared with TRBD2. This CDR3 has 16 amino acids. J lost 0 bases, V lost 4 bases, and 3 bases had no gene match. Germline loops: CDR1 SGHRS, CDR2 YFSETQ. CDR3: CASSIGLAANTGELFF. The DNA for the CDR3 is TGCGCCAGCAGCATCGGACTAGCGGCGAACACCGGGGAGCTGTTTTTT.

The chain combines TRBV7-8 with TRBJ1-1; a possible D gene is TRBD1 (5 bases). CDR1 and CDR2 from the germline V gene are SGHVS and FQNEAQ. CDR3 length equals 17 residues. V was trimmed by 0 bases and J by 1 base, leaving 15 bases between them. This CDR3 is CASSLAWKGARNTEAFF. DNA of the CDR3: TGTGCCAGCAGCTTAGCGTGGAAAGGGGCTCGGAACACTGAAGCTTTCTTT.